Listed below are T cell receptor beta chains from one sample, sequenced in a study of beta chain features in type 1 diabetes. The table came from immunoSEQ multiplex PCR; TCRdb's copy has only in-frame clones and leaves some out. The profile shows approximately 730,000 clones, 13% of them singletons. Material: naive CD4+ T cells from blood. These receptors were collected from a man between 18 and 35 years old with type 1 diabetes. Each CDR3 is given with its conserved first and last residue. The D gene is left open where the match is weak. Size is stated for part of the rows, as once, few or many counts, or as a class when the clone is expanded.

CASRAGTLAKNIQYF,TGTGCCAGCAGGGCAGGGACATTAGCCAAAAACATTCAGTACTTC,TRBJ2-4,few,NA,TRBV27
CASSLGAGWEQYF,TGTGCCAGCAGCTTAGGGGCCGGCTGGGAGCAGTACTTC,TRBJ2-7,NA,NA,TRBV7-9
CASRRDRFDSYEQYF,TGCGCCAGCAGGAGGGACCGATTCGATTCCTACGAGCAGTACTTC,TRBJ2-7,NA,NA,TRBV5-1
CASSIGLAQYF,TGTGCCAGCAGCATAGGACTAGCGCAGTACTTC,TRBJ2-5,few,TRBD2,TRBV7-6
CASSEASGGGTDTQYF,TGTGCCAGCAGTGAAGCTAGCGGGGGGGGAACAGATACGCAGTATTTT,TRBJ2-3,few,TRBD2,TRBV2
CASSQEASDEQYF,TGTGCCAGCAGCCAAGAAGCTAGCGACGAGCAGTACTTC,TRBJ2-7,few,NA,TRBV4-2
CASSRNTGVRYGYTF,TGTGCCAGCAGCCGAAACACAGGGGTCCGCTATGGCTACACCTTC,TRBJ1-2,few,TRBD1,TRBV6-6
CASSQASYEQFF,TGTGCCAGCAGCCAAGCCAGTTATGAGCAGTTCTTC,TRBJ2-1,NA,NA,TRBV4-2
CATQTGTGHYEQYF,TGTGCCACCCAGACCGGGACAGGGCACTACGAGCAGTACTTC,TRBJ2-7,few,TRBD1,TRBV25-1
CASSLGQGNYEQYF,TGTGCCAGCAGCTTAGGACAGGGTAACTACGAGCAGTACTTC,TRBJ2-7,NA,TRBD1,TRBV7-9